A selection of T cell receptor beta chains follows, all from one sample in a study of T cells in Graves' hyperthyroidism and ophthalmopathy. TCRdb called the multiplex PCR reads again in MiXCR, with one record for every CDR3 protein. The sample lists fewer than 300,000 distinct CDR3 sequences; over 12% were seen once. The sample consisted of blood. The origin of the receptors is a woman between 45 and 65 years old with Graves' hyperthyroidism that later progressed to Graves' ophthalmopathy. The conserved cysteine and the conserved F or W are not part of the CDR3 here.

v_gene: TRBV2; j_gene: TRBJ2-2; CDR3aa: ASRAGQGAGELF
v_gene: TRBV28; j_gene: TRBJ1-1; CDR3aa: ASSRQGVWDTEAF
v_gene: TRBV19; j_gene: TRBJ2-7; CDR3aa: ASSIFGGSIYEQY
v_gene: TRBV6-1; j_gene: TRBJ2-5; CDR3aa: ASTRRFLNPTGETQY
v_gene: TRBV5-1; j_gene: TRBJ1-3; CDR3aa: ASSLAGQLSGNTIY
v_gene: TRBV20-1; j_gene: TRBJ1-5; CDR3aa: SAAPGDIQPQH
v_gene: TRBV6-1; j_gene: TRBJ1-5; CDR3aa: ASSSGFQPQH
v_gene: TRBV6-1; j_gene: TRBJ1-1; CDR3aa: ASIKQSSNTEAF
v_gene: TRBV28; j_gene: TRBJ2-1; CDR3aa: ASSPAWGLAGTYNEQF
v_gene: TRBV20-1; j_gene: TRBJ2-5; CDR3aa: SARRIQVQETQY
v_gene: TRBV5-1; j_gene: TRBJ2-7; CDR3aa: ASRSGTGGPPYEQY
v_gene: TRBV6-1; j_gene: TRBJ1-2; CDR3aa: ASRATGGDYGYT
v_gene: TRBV6-1; j_gene: TRBJ1-2; CDR3aa: ASRSGQGVTSYGYT
v_gene: TRBV28; j_gene: TRBJ2-3; CDR3aa: ASSLDIASTDTQY
v_gene: TRBV5-1; j_gene: TRBJ1-2; CDR3aa: ASSLTAGGGYT
v_gene: TRBV5-1; j_gene: TRBJ1-6; CDR3aa: ASSLWGGTPQTALH
v_gene: TRBV7-8; j_gene: TRBJ1-2; CDR3aa: ASSPRRDRAGGYT
v_gene: TRBV7-9; j_gene: TRBJ2-5; CDR3aa: ASSLGTGGAETQY